The entry below describes one T cell receptor beta chain. Its specificity is unknown. CDR1 and CDR2 from the germline V gene are DFQATT and SNEGSKA (reference sequence). V was clipped by 6 bases and J by 5 bases; unmatched bases: 4. CDR3 length: 12 amino acids. Peripheral blood genomic DNA, not sorted cells or RNA, was the template. The data originate from a study of T cell repertoires in aging, cancer and after chemotherapy. Rearranged V-D-J TRB sequences were amplified with a mixed TRB-A/B primer pool. TCRdb processed the multiplex PCR reads anew with MiXCR; each CDR3 protein has one entry. The sample holds about 2,400 distinct CDR3 sequences, 28% seen once. Overall study findings and caveats: Median generation probability rose over the chemotherapy interval in each cancer cohort, suggesting rebound thymic output. Untreated cancer patients had significantly lower blood TCR diversity than age-matched healthy donors.

This clonotype was sampled from a human donor with a solid tumor. Sequencing was carried out using blood. This chain links TRBV20-1 with TRBJ2-5; 9 bases match TRBD1. CDR3 region: CSARDRVETQYF. CDR3 coding DNA: TGCAGTGCAAGGGACAGGGTCGAGACCCAGTACTTC.